What follows are 15 T cell receptor beta chains derived from one specimen sequenced in a study of radiation and T cells in renal cell carcinoma. Profiled with immunoSEQ multiplex PCR; TCRdb holds only in-frame clones, not every one. The sample lists 94,000 or so clones; 70% to 85% were seen once. Time point meaning: baseline pretreatment blood. The treatment is: 15 Gy SBRT to primary tumor, nephrectomy 4 weeks later. The sequences come from blood, collected from a patient whose treatment included radiotherapy and nephrectomy. Receptors originate from a man in his fifties or sixties with renal cell carcinoma.

This clone was observed a handful of times. The chain links TRBV5-4 to TRBJ2-7, with D tentatively TRBD1 (5 bases). Germline CDR1 and CDR2: SGHNT and YYREEE (reference sequence). V lost 0 bases, J lost 3 bases, and 16 bases lay in between. The length of the CDR3 is 16 residues. The CDR3 loop reads CASSLDGAGAYYEQYF. For the CDR3, the DNA is TGTGCCAGCAGCTTGGATGGGGCCGGCGCCTACTACGAGCAGTACTTC.

The gene calls are TRBV18 and TRBJ1-5; D remains ambiguous. CDR3 length: 16 residues. Per the germline V gene, CDR1 is KGHSH and CDR2 is LQKENI. Trimming pared 3 bases from V and 0 bases from J, leaving 12 bases between. In nucleotides, the CDR3 is TGTGCCAGCTCACCTGGTCAAGGATATAGCAATCAGCCCCAGCATTTT. Translated: CASSPGQGYSNQPQHF.

The chain has TRBV29-1 and TRBJ2-7; D remains unclear. The ends were cut back, 3 bases at V and 2 bases at J, with 2 bases in the middle. Per the germline V gene, CDR1 is SQVTM and CDR2 is ANQGSEA. The CDR3 is made up of 10 amino acids. CDR3 amino acids: CSVEAYEQYF. As DNA, the CDR3 is TGCAGCGTTGAGGCCTACGAGCAGTACTTC.

This clone was observed once. The rearrangement joins TRBV5-1 to TRBJ2-5; D is possibly TRBD1 or TRBD2 (5 bases each). The CDR3 loop spans 15 amino acids. Germline CDR1 reads SGHRS; CDR2 reads YFSETQ. V gave up 2 bases and J gave up 2 bases, with 13 bases separating them. CDR3 coding DNA: TGCGCCAGCAGCTTTGGTCTGGGGGTACAAGAGACCCAGTACTTC. It translates to CASSFGLGVQETQYF.

The rearrangement links TRBV18 to TRBJ1-2; 8 bases agree with TRBD1. The J segment lost 8 bases and the V segment lost 3 bases, leaving 5 bases of the junction unmatched. Germline V CDR1 and CDR2: KGHSH, LQKENI. The CDR3 has 13 residues. The CDR3 is CASSPDREHGYTF. The CDR3 DNA reads TGTGCCAGCTCACCGGACAGGGAACACGGCTACACCTTC.

This chain connects TRBV14 to TRBJ2-5; D uncertain. V shed 1 base and J shed 6 bases, with 9 bases lying between them. The germline V gene encodes CDR1 SGHDN and CDR2 FVKESK. The CDR3 contains 13 residues. This CDR3 reads CASSQAGLQTQYF. CDR3 bases: TGTGCCAGCAGCCAAGCGGGTTTGCAGACCCAGTACTTC.

Regarding this clone: No conserved phenylalanine or tryptophan ends this CDR3, so it is likely a read error. The limits of the CDR3 on the DNA are not certain, so only TCRdb's listed CDR3 is given. The V gene is TRBV23-1, the J gene TRBJ1-1. TRBV23-1 has ORF status, its function being uncertain. The CDR3 is 9 residues long, ends included. The CDR3 protein is CASSQSSRV.

The chain links TRBV9 to TRBJ1-1; D perhaps matches TRBD1 (6 bases). The CDR3 is made up of 14 amino acids. Trimming cost V 4 bases and J 1 base, with 11 bases left between them. CDR1 is SGDLS and CDR2 is YYNGEE in the germline V gene. This CDR3 is CASSPQTGNTEAFF. The CDR3 bases are TGTGCCAGCAGCCCCCAGACAGGGAACACTGAAGCTTTCTTT.

The CDR3 spells CSVEDPRMANSDTQYF. CDR3 nucleotide sequence: TGCAGCGTTGAAGACCCCCGAATGGCGAACTCAGATACGCAGTATTTT. The chain uses TRBV29-1 and TRBJ2-3, with D uncertain. Trimming removed 0 bases from V and 4 bases from J, with 17 bases in between. The CDR3 contains 16 residues. The V gene's germline CDR1 is SQVTM and CDR2 ANQGSEA.

The chain uses TRBV14 and TRBJ2-3, with D unresolved. The CDR3 sequence is 17 residues long. Trimming pared 4 bases from V and 1 base from J, leaving 18 bases between. CDR1 and CDR2 (germline): SGHDN, FVKESK. CDR3 in amino acids: CASSLGSFNRRTDTQYF. DNA of the CDR3: TGTGCCAGCAGCCTCGGGTCCTTTAACCGACGCACAGATACGCAGTATTTT. Combining the CDR3 with reference TRBV14 and TRBJ2-3 gives the whole variable domain EAGVTQFPSHSVIEKGQTVTLRCDPISGHDNLYWYRRVMGKEIKFLLHFVKESKQDESGMPNNRFLAERTGGTYSTLKVQPAELEDSGVYFCASSLGSFNRRTDTQYFGPGTRLTVL.

The chain links TRBV5-8 to TRBJ1-1; D perhaps matches TRBD1 (5 bases). CDR1 and CDR2 from the germline V gene are SGHTS and YDEGEE. This CDR3 comprises 11 residues. V was pared by 4 bases and J by 11 bases, with 12 bases between. This CDR3 reads CASSLRDLAFF. The CDR3 bases are TGTGCCAGCAGCCTCCGGGACCTGGCTTTCTTT. The whole variable domain, remainder taken from reference TRBV5-8 and TRBJ1-1, is EAGVTQSPTHLIKTRGQQATLRCSPISGHTSVYWYQQALGLGLQFLLWYDEGEERNRGNFPPRFSGRQFPNYSSELNVNALELEDSALYLCASSLRDLAFFGQGTRLTVV.

This clone was picked up one time. In nucleotides, the CDR3 is TGTGCCAGCAGTTTAACTCACAGGGTTACGCAGCCCCAGCATTTT. Translating gives CASSLTHRVTQPQHF. The chain recombines TRBV27 with TRBJ1-5; the D gene is possibly TRBD1 (6 bases). The germline V and J ends were trimmed by 2 bases and 7 bases, with 15 bases remaining between them. The CDR3 is made up of 15 amino acids. Germline assignment: CDR1 MNHEY and CDR2 SMNVEV (reference sequence).

The chain uses TRBV6-5 and TRBJ2-7, with D possibly matching TRBD2 (6 bases). This CDR3 is 16 amino acids long. Trimming took 1 base from V and 2 from J, leaving 15 bases between them. Per germline, CDR1 MNHEY and CDR2 SVGAGI. In DNA, the CDR3 is TGTGCCAGCAGTTACTTTCGCGCTCGGACTACCTACGAGCAGTACTTC. Its translation: CASSYFRARTTYEQYF.

V gene TRBV27 combines with J gene TRBJ1-1; no definite D call. This CDR3 region has 13 residues. The V gene's germline CDR1 is MNHEY and CDR2 SMNVEV (reference sequence). The germline V and J ends were trimmed by 3 bases and 1 base, with 6 bases remaining between them. The CDR3 DNA follows: TGTGCCAGCAGTTTTGTGGAGAACACTGAAGCTTTCTTT. Residues: CASSFVENTEAFF.

The rearrangement uses TRBV16 and TRBJ2-5, with D tentatively TRBD2 (6 bases). V lost 8 bases and J 1 base, leaving 11 bases between the germline ends. Germline loops: CDR1 KGHSY, CDR2 FQNENV. The CDR3 extends over 13 amino acids. The DNA for the CDR3 is TGTGCCAGCTCGCGGAGGGCCCAAGAGACCCAGTACTTC. Residues: CASSRRAQETQYF.